A single TCR beta chain is shown here with its context. This clone came up many times. Its antigen has not been determined. The CDR3 is cut off 3 residues early in the read; its end comes from the germline J gene. This sample was taken from a study of T cell clonality in common variable immunodeficiency (dated by TCRdb to between 2015 and 2017). Both CVID patients and healthy controls were predominantly of Caucasian heritage. From each donor, roughly 4.5 to 8.5 ml of heparinized peripheral whole blood was collected. Genomic DNA from adults with common variable immune deficiency (CVID) and from healthy adult controls was used to sequence TCRbeta CDR3 repertoires. The control group was made up of about 22 healthy adult volunteers (roughly ten male and some twelve female) whose ages ranged from roughly 23 to 66 years, with a mean age of around 30. Diluted blood was density-centrifuged over Hypaque 1077 or Ficoll-Paque to isolate peripheral blood mononuclear cells. Genomic DNA was obtained from unsorted mononuclear cells using either Qiagen column purification or a centrifugation-based method.

Including the terminal cysteine and phenylalanine, the CDR3 comprises 13 residues. Sequencing covers 30 bases of the CDR3, shown here with the frame starting at base 1. As encoded in the germline V gene, CDR1 is SNHLY while CDR2 is FYNNEI. Ends trimmed: V by 5 bases, J by 4 bases; bases unmatched to a gene: 4. The paper as a whole reports these results and caveats: Differences among patients in the CVID cohort limited the correlations between repertoire features and clinical complications. Fewer deletions and N-nucleotide insertions were reportedly observed in CVID TCRbeta sequences, and highly modified clones with 13 or more V deletions were reportedly absent from CVID TCRbeta sequences. Fewer TCRbeta clones were shared among CVID subjects than among healthy controls (p < 0.0001). TCRbeta clonality was higher in CVID subjects than in healthy controls (t-test p = 0.018), and the increase was most characteristic of about a third of subjects. It was noted by the authors that sequencing of the repertoires of T cell subpopulations would be needed to clarify the cause of the increased clonality in CVID. Despite equal DNA input, controls averaged roughly 84,000 unique sequences per sample versus about 31,547 in CVID samples.

For sequencing input, CVID and control samples contributed equivalent amounts of genomic DNA. For every sample, a 60 bp segment covering the rearranged TCRbeta CDR3 region was amplified and then sequenced. The immunoSEQ assay, a bias-corrected multiplex PCR with high-throughput sequencing, was employed for TCRbeta amplification. The paper's data handling went like this. Each unique nucleotide sequence was treated as a clone and annotated with V, D and J genes, copy number and frequency. Sequences were labeled productive if in frame, and non-productive if out of frame or containing stop codons. As previously described, clonality was computed from Shannon's entropy. The predicted amino acid sequences of productive clones were used to derive the mean CDR3 Kyte-Doolittle hydropathy. Using the R hclust function, scaled V gene usage was clustered hierarchically with Manhattan distance and complete linkage. To assess clone sharing by CDR3 amino acid sequence, 12 repertoires per group were resampled over 100 rounds. Repertoires were searched for approximately 77 published EBV-specific and fewer than 300 published CMV-specific TCRbeta sequences. Analysis left out a couple of CVID samples that produced under 10,000 sequences, so some 45 CVID repertoires remained. The immuneACCESS repertoire file appears here via TCRdb, limited to in-frame rearrangements. These files lack a portion of the clones; in checked studies, under half of the deficit traces to unresolved V genes, and the cause of the others is not known. V and J calls and clone size are copied from that table; D and trimming were computed from the DNA. This sample is represented by 45,000 to 65,000 clones, with no singletons among them. Approximately 1.9% of the sample lies in the top ten.

The receptor comes from a person between 18 and 75 years old in good health. The sequenced material came from peripheral blood mononuclear cells. The chain is assembled from TRBV2 and TRBJ1-1, and 7 bases in between align with TRBD1. The CDR3 region: CASSPQGSTEAFF. The covered CDR3 bases are TGTGCCAGCAGTCCACAGGGGTCCACTGAA.